The 21 T cell receptor beta chains listed next were all sequenced from one sample in a study of blood T cell repertoires in COVID-19. Sequenced by immunoSEQ multiplex PCR; TCRdb stores in-frame clones only, minus some. The sample lists about 330,000 clones, 87% occurring once. Sequenced: peripheral blood. The source is a man younger than 40 with COVID-19, enrolled during active disease.

V gene TRBV29-1 combines with J gene TRBJ1-1; 8 nucleotides match TRBD1. The CDR3 extends over 14 amino acids. Trimming cost V 0 bases and J 4 bases; bases outside gene matches: 4. Germline loops: CDR1 SQVTM, CDR2 ANQGSEA. The CDR3, as DNA: TGCAGCGTTGAAGAAGCCAGGGGGCTCACTGAAGCTTTCTTT. It codes for CSVEEARGLTEAFF.

This clone was counted ten times or more. This chain links TRBV19 with TRBJ2-7, with D perhaps TRBD1 (6 bases). V lost 5 bases to trimming and J lost 1 base, with 18 bases between them. Germline loops: CDR1 LNHDA, CDR2 SQIVND (reference sequence). The CDR3 runs to 16 residues. The CDR3: CASSPSGTPTSYEQYF. In DNA form, the CDR3 reads TGTGCCAGTAGTCCCTCCGGGACACCGACTTCCTACGAGCAGTACTTC.

The chain couples TRBV11-2 to TRBJ2-7; D perhaps matches TRBD1 (5 bases). V gave up 1 base and J gave up 9 bases, with 16 bases separating them. This CDR3 contains 14 residues. CDR1 is SGHAT, CDR2 FQNNGV, per germline. The CDR3 reads CASSLGASPQGQYF. The DNA of the CDR3 is TGTGCCAGCAGCTTAGGGGCTAGTCCCCAGGGGCAGTACTTC.

The V and J genes are TRBV27 and TRBJ2-7, with TRBD1 matching over 9 bases. The CDR3 runs 15 residues. Germline CDR1 reads MNHEY; CDR2 reads SMNVEV (reference sequence). V shed 5 bases and J 2 bases; nucleotides not matched to a gene: 7. CDR3 sequence (DNA): TGTGCCAGCAGTCTCGGACAGGGGCAAACCTACGAGCAGTACTTC. Translation: CASSLGQGQTYEQYF.

The chain joins TRBV28 to TRBJ1-1; no definite D call. CDR1 is MDHEN and CDR2 is SYDVKM in the germline V gene. CDR3 length: 15 amino acids. Trimming stripped 0 bases from V and 6 bases from J, with 14 bases between. CDR3 DNA sequence: TGTGCCAGCAGTTTATGGGGCCAGGTAGTCGCTGAAGCTTTCTTT. Translation: CASSLWGQVVAEAFF.

The rearrangement links TRBV18 to TRBJ2-7; possibly TRBD1 for D (6 bases). With 3 bases removed from V and 7 bases from J, the gap between germline ends came to 16 bases. Germline loops: CDR1 KGHSH, CDR2 LQKENI. The length of the CDR3 is 14 residues. The CDR3 sequence: CASSPQGSVWEQYF. In DNA, the CDR3 is TGTGCCAGCTCACCTCAGGGGTCGGTGTGGGAGCAGTACTTC.

The chain joins TRBV4-1 to TRBJ1-6; possible D gene TRBD1, 5 bases. This CDR3 has 14 amino acids. Germline lookup yields CDR1 MGHRA and CDR2 YSYEKL. V lost 4 bases, J lost 7 bases, and 11 bases lay in between. This chain's CDR3 is CASSPLTDNSPLHF. The CDR3 coding sequence is TGCGCCAGCAGCCCCCTGACAGACAATTCACCCCTCCACTTT.

The CDR3: CASSLTGEETQYF. For the CDR3, the DNA is TGTGCCAGCAGCTTGACAGGGGAAGAGACCCAGTACTTC. The chain links TRBV5-4 to TRBJ2-5; 7 nucleotides line up with TRBD1. V gave up 1 base and J gave up 3 bases; unmatched junction bases: 0. Germline CDR1 SGHNT, CDR2 YYREEE (reference sequence). The CDR3 is 13 residues long.

The rearrangement links TRBV6-6 to TRBJ1-2; D gene unclear. V lost 7 bases and J lost 4, with 19 bases in between. CDR1 and CDR2 (germline): MNHNY, SVGAGI (reference sequence). The CDR3 is 15 residues long. CDR3 DNA: TGTGCCAGCAACTTACAGCCAGACCTCGGCTATGGCTACACCTTC. It translates to CASNLQPDLGYGYTF.

The rearrangement uses TRBV14 and TRBJ1-2, with D unclear. The CDR3 is 16 residues long. The V end was cut by 1 base, the J end by 5 bases, with 17 bases between. The germline V gene encodes CDR1 SGHDN and CDR2 FVKESK. In DNA form, the CDR3 reads TGTGCCAGCAGCCAAGTATTTCCTTCCGTCGGGTATGGCTACACCTTC. Translating it yields CASSQVFPSVGYGYTF.

The rearrangement uses TRBV7-9 and TRBJ2-7; D not resolved. V lost 8 bases and J lost 5, with 16 bases in between. CDR3 length: 13 amino acids. Germline V gives CDR1 SEHNR, CDR2 FQNEAQ (reference sequence). The CDR3 DNA reads as TGTGCCAGCGACCGCCCCGGGTCCAACGAGCAGTACTTC. Its translation is CASDRPGSNEQYF. The whole variable domain, filled in from reference TRBV7-9 and TRBJ2-7, reads DTGVSQNPRHKITKRGQNVTFRCDPISEHNRLYWYRQTLGQGPEFLTYFQNEAQLEKSRLLSDRFSAERPKGSFSTLEIQRTEQGDSAMYLCASDRPGSNEQYFGPGTRLTVT.

V gene TRBV18 combines with J gene TRBJ2-1; no clear D gene. This CDR3 contains 15 residues. The ends were cut back, 3 bases at V and 0 bases at J, with 9 bases in the middle. Germline CDR1 reads KGHSH; CDR2 reads LQKENI. In DNA, the CDR3 is TGTGCCAGCTCACCCGTCCTGAGCTCCTACAATGAGCAGTTCTTC. Translation gives CASSPVLSSYNEQFF.

This clone has just one count. The rearrangement uses TRBV29-1 and TRBJ2-1; D unresolved. Trimming cost V 5 bases and J 4 bases, with 6 bases left between them. Germline CDR1 is SQVTM and CDR2 is ANQGSEA. This CDR3 contains 11 residues. The CDR3 DNA is TGCAGCGTTCTTACATACAATGAGCAGTTCTTC. It specifies CSVLTYNEQFF.

A note on this clone: The same CDR3 is also encoded by other DNA sequences in this sample. V is TRBV6-2 or TRBV6-3 and J is TRBJ1-5; D may be TRBD1 (5 bases). The CDR3 covers 15 residues. The V and J ends lost 6 bases and 2 bases respectively, with 14 bases between them. CDR1 and CDR2 from the germline V gene are MNHEY and SVGEGT. CDR3 protein: CASSSGGAGNQPQHF. DNA for the CDR3: TGTGCCAGCAGCTCAGGAGGGGCTGGCAATCAGCCCCAGCATTTT.

This clone was found once. The gene calls are TRBV7-3 and TRBJ2-7, with TRBD1 identical over 10 bases. The V gene end was trimmed by 3 bases and the J gene end by 4 bases; junction bases not matched to a gene: 9. The CDR3 is 16 residues long. Germline V gene sequence: CDR1 SGHTA, CDR2 FQGTGA. CDR3 protein: CASSFRAGQGRYEQYF. CDR3 nucleotides: TGTGCCAGCAGCTTTCGCGCGGGACAGGGGAGGTACGAGCAGTACTTC. The full variable domain, rest sourced from reference TRBV7-3 and TRBJ2-7, is GAGVSQTPSNKVTEKGKYVELRCDPISGHTALYWYRQSLGQGPEFLIYFQGTGAADDSGLPNDRFFAVRPEGSVSTLKIQRTERGDSAVYLCASSFRAGQGRYEQYFGPGTRLTVT.

The J gene is TRBJ1-5, the V gene TRBV5-1; TRBD1 might be the D (5 bases). This CDR3 comprises 15 residues. The germline V and J ends were trimmed by 1 base and 2 bases, with 10 bases remaining between them. Germline V lookup: CDR1 SGHRS, CDR2 YFSETQ. This chain's CDR3 is CASSLIPGGNQPQHF. The CDR3 coding sequence is TGCGCCAGCAGCTTGATACCGGGGGGCAATCAGCCCCAGCATTTT.

The chain recombines TRBV19 with TRBJ2-5; 8 bases align to TRBD1. CDR3 size: 14 residues. Germline V gives CDR1 LNHDA, CDR2 SQIVND (reference sequence). The junction had 6 bases not matched to a gene; V was cut back by 3 bases and J by 6 bases. CDR3 region: CASSMSGGMKTQYF. The CDR3 DNA sequence: TGTGCCAGTAGTATGTCAGGGGGCATGAAGACCCAGTACTTC.

The rearrangement links TRBV2 to TRBJ1-3; D is ambiguous. CDR3 length equals 13 residues. Trimming cost V 6 bases and J 1 base, with 7 bases left between them. Per the germline V gene, CDR1 is SNHLY and CDR2 is FYNNEI. The CDR3 DNA reads as TGTGCCAGCAGCCGGGAGTCTGGAAACACCATATATTTT. Translated: CASSRESGNTIYF.

The V and J genes are TRBV11-2 and TRBJ2-3, with 10 bases identical to TRBD1. This CDR3 has 15 residues. The germline V gene encodes CDR1 SGHAT and CDR2 FQNNGV. The ends lost 5 bases at V and 0 bases at J; junction bases unmatched: 2. The CDR3 region is CASSRGQGSTDTQYF. The CDR3 nucleotides read TGTGCCAGCAGCCGGGGACAGGGGAGCACAGATACGCAGTATTTT.

J is TRBJ2-5 and V is TRBV9; D perhaps matches TRBD1 (6 bases). The V end lost 1 base, the J end lost 5 bases, and 15 bases lay between the germline ends. CDR3 size: 15 residues. CDR1 and CDR2 (germline): SGDLS, YYNGEE. This CDR3 reads CASSVLRGGGETQYF. The CDR3 nucleotides are TGTGCCAGCAGCGTACTAAGAGGGGGTGGGGAGACCCAGTACTTC.

The V and J genes are TRBV2 and TRBJ1-4, with D perhaps matching TRBD1 (5 bases). CDR1 is SNHLY and CDR2 is FYNNEI in the germline V gene. The CDR3 is made up of 18 amino acids. V was shortened by 7 bases and J by 5 bases, with 26 bases between the two germline ends. CDR3 nucleotide sequence: TGTGCCAGCAATAAGGGCGCCCAAGGGGCCATGGGAAATGAAAAACTGTTTTTT. It specifies CASNKGAQGAMGNEKLFF.